Presented here are 3 T cell receptor beta chains from one specimen sequenced in a study of radiation and T cells in renal cell carcinoma (dated by TCRdb to 2019 to 2021). Libraries were built with the immunoSEQ multiplex PCR assay. In its TCRdb copy, this immuneACCESS table keeps in-frame sequences only and misses some clones. Where compared with another copy, unresolved V genes explain less than half of these, and the others have no known cause. In this sample the table shows about 140,000 clones, roughly 85% of which occur a single time. 20% to 25% of the sample is in the top ten clones. This sample's time point label indicates: baseline pretreatment blood. The treatment or condition label of this sample denotes: 15 Gy SBRT to primary tumor, nephrectomy 4 weeks later. The source was blood, collected from a patient whose treatment included radiotherapy and nephrectomy. The source is a woman aged 50 to 65 with renal cell carcinoma.

This clone was found a few times. This chain links TRBV7-9 with TRBJ2-7, with D perhaps TRBD1 (6 bases). The germline CDR1 and CDR2 sequences are SEHNR and FQNEAQ (reference sequence). The CDR3 contains 14 residues. Trimming stripped 3 bases from V and 2 bases from J, with 11 bases between. The CDR3 protein is CASSFPGHTYEQYF. The CDR3 DNA reads TGTGCCAGCAGCTTCCCGGGACATACCTACGAGCAGTACTTC.

The chain joins TRBV7-8 to TRBJ1-3; no clear D gene. CDR3 length: 14 residues. Germline V gene lookup returns CDR1 SGHVS and CDR2 FQNEAQ. Between the trimmed V and J ends, which lost 5 bases and 0 bases, there was a span of 8 bases. DNA for the CDR3: TGTGCCAGCAGCATGACACGCTCTGGAAACACCATATATTTT. Its protein is CASSMTRSGNTIYF. Full variable domain (rest looked up from reference TRBV7-8 and TRBJ1-3): GAGVSQSPRYKVAKRGQDVALRCDPISGHVSLFWYQQALGQGPEFLTYFQNEAQLDKSGLPSDRFFAERPEGSVSTLKIQRTQQEDSAVYLCASSMTRSGNTIYFGEGSWLTVV.

The V and J genes are TRBV9 and TRBJ1-5; weak D call: TRBD1 (5 bases). CDR3 length: 14 residues. Trimming removed 8 bases at V and 3 bases at J, with 15 bases between. Germline CDR1 is SGDLS and CDR2 is YYNGEE. The CDR3 spells CARILWGSNQPQHF. Written as DNA, the CDR3 is TGTGCCAGAATCCTCTGGGGCTCCAATCAGCCCCAGCATTTT.